What follows are 26 T cell receptor beta chains derived from one specimen sequenced in a study of T-cell memory formation after mild COVID-19. In TCRdb, the 5' RACE reads were re-called with MiXCR into one record per CDR3 protein. This table holds 500,000 to 600,000 distinct CDR3 sequences, about a sixth found once. Material: PBMCs or a T cell subset sorted from them (not recorded which). All receptors derive from an adult woman who had mild COVID-19 (a few samples of this study predate the infection). Cell type and time point are not known.

This clonotype was seen only a few times. This chain uses TRBV18 with TRBJ2-7; either TRBD1 or TRBD2 may supply D (5 bases each). V lost 0 bases, J lost 6 bases, and 9 bases lay in between. CDR1 KGHSH and CDR2 LQKENI come from the germline V gene. This CDR3 has 13 residues. The CDR3 spells CASSPPLRGEQYF. In DNA, the CDR3 is TGTGCCAGCTCACCACCGTTGAGGGGCGAGCAGTACTTC.

V is TRBV19 and J is TRBJ2-1; TRBD1 matches at 7 bases. Germline CDR1 and CDR2: LNHDA and SQIVND (reference sequence). Unmatched junction bases numbered 6, after V lost 4 bases and J lost 6 bases. The CDR3 length is 14 residues. CDR3 amino acids: CASSRQGLGNEQFF. The CDR3 nucleotides are TGTGCCAGTAGTAGACAGGGTTTGGGCAATGAGCAGTTCTTC.

The chain uses TRBV5-8 and TRBJ1-3; D uncertain. The germline V and J ends were trimmed by 5 bases and 0 bases, with 15 bases remaining between them. The CDR3 sequence is 16 residues long. In germline, CDR1 is SGHTS, CDR2 YDEGEE. CDR3 amino acids: CASSFADPGSGNTIYF. The CDR3, as DNA: TGTGCCAGCAGTTTCGCCGACCCAGGCTCTGGAAACACCATATATTTT. The complete variable domain, with remaining parts taken from reference TRBV5-8 and TRBJ1-3, reads EAGVTQSPTHLIKTRGQQATLRCSPISGHTSVYWYQQALGLGLQFLLWYDEGEERNRGNFPPRFSGRQFPNYSSELNVNALELEDSALYLCASSFADPGSGNTIYFGEGSWLTVV.

The rearrangement links TRBV2 to TRBJ2-5, with 10 positions matching TRBD1. With 9 bases clipped from V and 4 bases from J, the junction kept 11 bases outside the gene matches. The CDR3 spans 15 residues. Per the germline V gene, CDR1 is SNHLY and CDR2 is FYNNEI. Here the CDR3 reads CASRSTGGNRETQYF. CDR3 DNA: TGTGCCAGTAGGTCGACAGGGGGCAATCGAGAGACCCAGTACTTC.

This clonotype was counted ten times or more. V gene TRBV5-1 combines with J gene TRBJ2-3; maybe TRBD1 (6 bases). Germline loops: CDR1 SGHRS, CDR2 YFSETQ. This CDR3 is built from 16 residues. Trimming took off 5 bases at V and 5 bases at J, with 21 bases between the two ends. CDR3 protein: CASSFTGNPRLDTQYF. The DNA of the CDR3 is TGCGCCAGCAGTTTTACAGGGAACCCGAGGCTAGATACGCAGTATTTT.

This clonotype came up many times. The chain links TRBV7-2 to TRBJ1-4; TRBD1 agrees at 9 bases. Germline lookup yields CDR1 SGHTA and CDR2 FQGNSA. The CDR3 covers 16 residues. V shed 4 bases, J shed 7 bases, and the junction held 10 bases outside the gene matches. CDR3: CASSSQQGARSEKLFF. The CDR3 nucleotides read TGTGCCAGCAGCTCGCAACAGGGGGCGCGCAGTGAAAAACTGTTTTTT.

The chain couples TRBV15 to TRBJ2-5, with D unclear. The CDR3 loop spans 17 amino acids. The germline gives CDR1 LNHNV, CDR2 YYDKDF (reference sequence). V lost 0 bases to trimming and J lost 4 bases, with 18 bases between them. The chain's CDR3 is CATSRDLESQLLETQYF. The CDR3, as DNA: TGTGCCACCAGCAGAGATTTGGAATCTCAACTCCTAGAGACCCAGTACTTC.

The V call is TRBV9, the J call TRBJ2-1, with D perhaps TRBD2 (6 bases). Germline V gene data show CDR1 as SGDLS and CDR2 as YYNGEE. CDR3 length: 16 residues. Trimming took off 4 bases at V and 6 bases at J, with 20 bases between the two ends. CDR3 nucleotide sequence: TGTGCCAGCAGCCTGAGGAGGGATTTATACGGCAATGAGCAGTTCTTC. Encoded protein: CASSLRRDLYGNEQFF.

The chain carries TRBV30 and TRBJ2-7; D call uncertain. V lost 2 bases, J lost 3 bases, and 5 bases lay in between. Germline V gene sequence: CDR1 GTSNPN, CDR2 SVGIG (reference sequence). The length of the CDR3 is 11 residues. In DNA, the CDR3 is TGTGCCTGGAGTATAGTCTACGAGCAGTACTTC. Encoded protein: CAWSIVYEQYF. Looking up the rest from reference TRBV30 and TRBJ2-7 gives the full variable domain: SQTIHQWPATLVQPVGSPLSLECTVEGTSNPNLYWYRQAAGRGLQLLFYSVGIGQISSEVPQNLSASRPQDRQFILSSKKLLLSDSGFYLCAWSIVYEQYFGPGTRLTVT.

The J gene is TRBJ2-1, the V gene TRBV24-1; D may be TRBD1 (6 bases). Germline values: CDR1 KGHDR, CDR2 SFDVKD. This CDR3 has 16 amino acids. The germline V and J ends were trimmed by 3 bases and 5 bases, with 16 bases remaining between them. The CDR3 loop is CATSDPTGTTNNEQFF. The CDR3 nucleotides are TGTGCCACCAGTGATCCCACTGGGACAACCAACAATGAGCAGTTCTTC.

The V call is TRBV6-5, the J call TRBJ1-2, with D maybe TRBD1 (5 bases). This CDR3 is built from 16 residues. The germline V gene encodes CDR1 MNHEY and CDR2 SVGAGI. Trimming removed 6 bases from V and 1 base from J, with 18 bases in between. Written as DNA, the CDR3 is TGTGCCAGCAGAGGAATCCACAGGAGCCTTAACTATGGCTACACCTTC. Its protein is CASRGIHRSLNYGYTF.

The rearrangement uses TRBV13 and TRBJ2-7; 7 bases match TRBD1. Germline CDR1 is PRHDT and CDR2 is FYEKMQ (reference sequence). Unmatched junction bases numbered 7, after V lost 5 bases and J lost 3 bases. The CDR3 is 14 residues long. CDR3 protein: CASSRTGRGYEQYF. Written as DNA, the CDR3 is TGTGCCAGCAGCCGGACAGGAAGAGGCTACGAGCAGTACTTC.

J is TRBJ2-1 and V is TRBV27; D is perhaps TRBD1 (6 bases). Germline assignment: CDR1 MNHEY and CDR2 SMNVEV (reference sequence). The CDR3 extends over 15 amino acids. V dropped 5 bases and J dropped 3 bases, with 14 bases sitting between them. CDR3 region: CASSEQGSYYNEQFF. CDR3 nucleotides: TGTGCCAGCAGTGAACAGGGATCCTACTACAATGAGCAGTTCTTC.

The gene calls are TRBV15 and TRBJ2-5; 10 nucleotides align to TRBD2. V was clipped by 0 bases and J by 4 bases; unmatched bases: 2. The CDR3 covers 15 residues. Germline V lookup: CDR1 LNHNV, CDR2 YYDKDF (reference sequence). The CDR3 spells CATSRDLAGGETQYF. CDR3 DNA sequence: TGTGCCACCAGCAGAGATTTAGCGGGAGGAGAGACCCAGTACTTC.

V usage is TRBV21-1 and J usage is TRBJ2-3; the table's D call TRBD1 went unverified against the DNA. TRBV21-1 is noted as a pseudogene. The CDR3 is made up of 15 amino acids. CDR3 bases: TGTGCCAGCAGCGAGCCGGGACAGGGAGAGGATACGCAGTATTTT. This encodes CASSEPGQGEDTQYF.

This clonotype occurred a few times. V and J are TRBV7-8 and TRBJ2-6; unclear D gene. Trimming took 6 bases from V and 3 from J, leaving 3 bases between them. There are 12 residues in the CDR3. The germline V gene has CDR1 SGHVS and CDR2 FQNEAQ. The CDR3 DNA sequence: TGTGCCAGCAGGGATGGGGCCAACGTCCTGACTTTC. It specifies CASRDGANVLTF.

V gene TRBV27 combines with J gene TRBJ2-3; no definite D call. The length of the CDR3 is 16 residues. Trimming cost V 3 bases and J 4 bases, with 17 bases left between them. Per germline, CDR1 MNHEY and CDR2 SMNVEV (reference sequence). For the CDR3, the DNA is TGTGCCAGCAGTTTGGCGGCCACCTCTTACGCAGATACGCAGTATTTT. The encoded protein is CASSLAATSYADTQYF.

As to this clonotype: It may be a read error: a sequence one base away is much more abundant. The chain uses TRBV7-2 and TRBJ2-3; no clear D. The germline CDR1 and CDR2 sequences are SGHTA and FQGNSA. The CDR3 runs 12 residues. The V gene lost 4 bases and the J gene lost 2 bases, with 4 bases spanning the gap. Here the CDR3 reads CASSYFTDTQYF. CDR3 sequence (DNA): TGTGCCAGCAGCTACTTCACAGATACGCAGTATTTT.

The table lists this clonotype with a few counts. The V gene is TRBV12-3 or TRBV12-4, the J gene TRBJ1-5; TRBD1 agrees at 8 bases. J gave up 7 bases and V 0 bases, and 8 bases lay outside the gene matches. This CDR3 has 16 amino acids. The DNA for the CDR3 is TGTGCCAGCAGTTTAGCGGGGCAGGGGGCATACCAGCCCCAGCATTTT. Protein product: CASSLAGQGAYQPQHF.

The CDR3 loop is CASSHSLTLSDTQYF. In DNA, the CDR3 is TGTGCCAGCAGTCACTCACTAACCCTATCGGATACGCAGTATTTT. V usage is TRBV2 and J usage is TRBJ2-3; D is undetermined. Germline V CDR1 and CDR2: SNHLY, FYNNEI. V was cut by 5 bases and J by 6 bases, with 18 bases left in between. This CDR3 is 15 amino acids long.

This chain links TRBV25-1 with TRBJ2-1; D not resolved. Germline V gene lookup returns CDR1 MGHDK and CDR2 SYGVNS. This CDR3 region has 11 residues. The ends were cut back, 2 bases at V and 10 bases at J, with 6 bases in the middle. The CDR3 region has the DNA TGTGCCAGCAGTGAAGCCCGGGAGCAGTTCTTC. The encoded protein is CASSEAREQFF.

This chain connects TRBV12-3 or TRBV12-4 to TRBJ2-2; D is possibly TRBD1 (5 bases). The V gene lost 3 bases and the J gene lost 4 bases, with 15 bases spanning the gap. The CDR3 extends over 16 amino acids. The CDR3, as DNA: TGTGCCAGCAGTTTCCCGACAGTTTCTTCCACCGGGGAGCTGTTTTTT. Residues: CASSFPTVSSTGELFF.

The genes are TRBV12-3 or TRBV12-4 and TRBJ2-6; no clear D gene. The CDR3 has 16 amino acids. V shed 4 bases and J shed 4 bases, with 14 bases lying between them. The CDR3 spells CASSSESGTGANVLTF. The CDR3, as DNA: TGTGCCAGCAGTTCCGAGTCCGGTACCGGGGCCAACGTCCTGACTTTC.

This clonotype was seen a few times. This rearrangement joins TRBV12-3 or TRBV12-4 to TRBJ1-5; 8 bases align to TRBD1. After removal of 2 bases from V and 6 bases from J, the junction contained 6 bases not matched to a gene. The CDR3 totals 15 residues. CDR3 residues: CASSLWAGGVQPQHF. CDR3 nucleotides: TGTGCCAGCAGTTTATGGGCAGGGGGCGTTCAGCCCCAGCATTTT.

This clonotype was found a few times. This rearrangement joins TRBV5-6 to TRBJ2-7; TRBD1 agrees at 7 bases. The ends lost 2 bases at V and 2 bases at J; junction bases unmatched: 7. Per germline, CDR1 SGHDT and CDR2 YYEEEE. CDR3 size: 15 residues. In nucleotides, the CDR3 is TGTGCCAGCAGCTTCTCTCGGGACAGTACCTACGAGCAGTACTTC. This encodes CASSFSRDSTYEQYF.

This clonotype was counted between two and nine times. J is TRBJ1-1 and V is TRBV5-6, with D uncertain. Germline-derived CDR1 and CDR2 are SGHDT and YYEEEE. V shed 3 bases and J shed 2 bases, with 11 bases lying between them. CDR3 length: 14 residues. The CDR3 reads CASSSPPLNTEAFF. CDR3 in DNA: TGTGCCAGCAGCTCACCGCCACTCAACACTGAAGCTTTCTTT.